These 20 T cell receptor beta chains were sequenced from one sample in a study of cytomegalovirus exposure and HLA in healthy donors. PCR used 60 Vbeta primers and 13 Jbeta primers. The method was immunoSEQ multiplex PCR; TCRdb's version includes in-frame clones alone and lacks a portion of them. The data show about 96,000 clones, with about 70% seen just once and roughly 3% held by the top ten. Sequencing was done on a sample of PBMCs. All receptors come from a female donor in good health and CMV-seropositive.

This chain links TRBV6-1 with TRBJ1-1; D is ambiguous. The CDR3 consists of 15 residues. Germline V lookup: CDR1 MNHNS, CDR2 SASEGT. The V and J ends lost 2 bases and 1 base respectively, with 11 bases between them. CDR3 coding DNA: TGTGCCAGCAGTGAAAATGCGGCCTGGAACACTGAAGCTTTCTTT. Translation: CASSENAAWNTEAFF.

V and J are TRBV9 and TRBJ2-3; maybe TRBD2 (6 bases). Germline-derived CDR1 and CDR2 are SGDLS and YYNGEE. CDR3 length: 15 amino acids. V lost 0 bases and J lost 6, with 14 bases in between. In nucleotides, the CDR3 is TGTGCCAGCAGCGTAGGAGGGCTCGCGGGGGATACGCAGTATTTT. This codes for CASSVGGLAGDTQYF.

The chain recombines TRBV4-1 with TRBJ2-7; D uncertain. The CDR3 runs 14 residues. Trimming pared 2 bases from V and 5 bases from J, leaving 13 bases between. Germline CDR1 is MGHRA and CDR2 is YSYEKL. CDR3 protein: CASSQPVGSHEQYF. CDR3 sequence (DNA): TGCGCCAGCAGCCAACCCGTTGGTAGCCACGAGCAGTACTTC.

V is TRBV6-6 and J is TRBJ1-5; no clear D gene. CDR1 and CDR2 from the germline V gene are MNHNY and SVGAGI (reference sequence). The V end was cut by 6 bases, the J end by 1 base, with 10 bases between. The CDR3 runs to 14 residues. DNA for the CDR3: TGTGCCAGCAGGTCGGCAGGCAGCAATCAGCCCCAGCATTTT. Amino acid sequence: CASRSAGSNQPQHF.

Only a few counts were recorded for this clone. The V call is TRBV7-3, the J call TRBJ1-1; TRBD1 might be the D (6 bases). The CDR3 sequence is 14 residues long. CDR1 is SGHTA, CDR2 FQGTGA, per germline. The V and J ends lost 8 bases and 2 bases respectively, with 15 bases between them. The CDR3 protein is CASAETGTNTEAFF. The CDR3 DNA reads as TGTGCCAGCGCTGAGACAGGTACAAACACTGAAGCTTTCTTT.

The V and J genes are TRBV5-6 and TRBJ1-1; no clear D. The CDR3 consists of 14 residues. Germline V lookup: CDR1 SGHDT, CDR2 YYEEEE. The ends were cut back, 0 bases at V and 1 base at J, with 7 bases in the middle. The CDR3 DNA reads TGTGCCAGCAGCTTGGGGCTCTCGAACACTGAAGCTTTCTTT. Translation gives CASSLGLSNTEAFF. The variable domain in full, completed from reference TRBV5-6 and TRBJ1-1, reads DAGVTQSPTHLIKTRGQQVTLRCSPKSGHDTVSWYQQALGQGPQFIFQYYEEEERQRGNFPDRFSGHQFPNYSSELNVNALLLGDSALYLCASSLGLSNTEAFFGQGTRLTVV.

V usage is TRBV18 and J usage is TRBJ1-1, with TRBD1 matching 10 bases. Unmatched junction bases numbered 5, after V lost 6 bases and J lost 4 bases. CDR1 is KGHSH and CDR2 is LQKENI in the germline V gene. This CDR3 region has 14 residues. CDR3 loop: CASSLGQGSTEAFF. The CDR3 DNA sequence: TGTGCCAGCTCCCTGGGACAGGGGAGCACTGAAGCTTTCTTT. Full variable domain (remainder filled in from reference TRBV18 and TRBJ1-1): NAGVMQNPRHLVRRRGQEARLRCSPMKGHSHVYWYRQLPEEGLKFMVYLQKENIIDESGMPKERFSAEFPKEGPSILRIQQVVRGDSAAYFCASSLGQGSTEAFFGQGTRLTVV.

V is TRBV28 and J is TRBJ2-7; 7 nucleotides align to TRBD1. V trimming: 6 bases; J trimming: 5 bases; junction bases outside the gene matches: 19. The CDR3 contains 17 residues. In germline, CDR1 is MDHEN, CDR2 SYDVKM. CDR3 in DNA: TGTGCCAGCAGCCTTATGCTCCCGGTAGGGGGCAAAGACGAGCAGTACTTC. It yields the protein CASSLMLPVGGKDEQYF. Combining the CDR3 with reference TRBV28 and TRBJ2-7 gives the whole variable domain DVKVTQSSRYLVKRTGEKVFLECVQDMDHENMFWYRQDPGLGLRLIYFSYDVKMKEKGDIPEGYSVSREKKERFSLILESASTNQTSMYLCASSLMLPVGGKDEQYFGPGTRLTVT.

As DNA, the CDR3 is TGTGCCAGCAGTCGTGACGGAGATCAGCCCCAGCATTTT. It encodes CASSRDGDQPQHF. This chain uses TRBV28 with TRBJ1-5, with D unresolved. Trimming stripped 5 bases from V and 5 bases from J, with 10 bases between. The CDR3 runs 13 residues. Germline V CDR1 and CDR2: MDHEN, SYDVKM.

V usage is TRBV6-5 and J usage is TRBJ1-2, with D perhaps TRBD1 (5 bases). The CDR3 extends over 13 amino acids. Germline CDR1 is MNHEY and CDR2 is SVGAGI. Deletions cut 2 bases from V and 8 bases from J, with 12 bases between. The CDR3 DNA reads as TGTGCCAGCAGTTACGGGGGGTCGGGGGGCTACACCTTC. Its translation is CASSYGGSGGYTF.

The V call is TRBV5-1, the J call TRBJ1-2, with 8 bases fitting TRBD1. CDR1 is SGHRS, CDR2 YFSETQ, per germline. With 3 bases clipped from V and 8 bases from J, the junction kept 6 bases outside the gene matches. The CDR3 runs to 13 residues. CDR3 loop: CASSYQGASGYTF. The CDR3 DNA is TGCGCCAGCAGCTACCAGGGGGCATCGGGCTACACCTTC.

The chain has TRBV30 and TRBJ2-1, with TRBD2 matching 9 bases. CDR3 length: 13 residues. In germline, CDR1 is GTSNPN, CDR2 SVGIG (reference sequence). J lost 10 bases, V lost 0 bases, and 4 bases had no gene match. The CDR3 DNA reads as TGTGCCTGGAGTGTGGGACTAGCCGGGGAGCAGTTCTTC. Translation gives CAWSVGLAGEQFF.

The chain uses TRBV5-5 and TRBJ2-7; D is undetermined. There are 12 residues in the CDR3. Trimming removed 0 bases from V and 2 bases from J, with 3 bases in between. Looked up from germline, CDR1 is SGHKS and CDR2 is YYEKEE (reference sequence). In DNA form, the CDR3 reads TGTGCCAGCAGCTTGGCGGCCTACGAGCAGTACTTC. Amino acid sequence: CASSLAAYEQYF. The full variable domain, rest sourced from reference TRBV5-5 and TRBJ2-7, is DAGVTQSPTHLIKTRGQQVTLRCSPISGHKSVSWYQQVLGQGPQFIFQYYEKEERGRGNFPDRFSARQFPNYSSELNVNALLLGDSALYLCASSLAAYEQYFGPGTRLTVT.

The DNA for the CDR3 is TGTGCCAGCAGCCGCCGGGGAGTGGGGACCCAGTACTTC. Translated, it gives CASSRRGVGTQYF. The rearrangement uses TRBV5-8 and TRBJ2-5; D perhaps matches TRBD2 (5 bases). This CDR3 spans 13 amino acids. CDR1 is SGHTS, CDR2 YDEGEE, per germline. With 4 bases removed from V and 7 bases from J, the gap between germline ends came to 14 bases. Full variable domain (outside the CDR3, taken from reference TRBV5-8 and TRBJ2-5): EAGVTQSPTHLIKTRGQQATLRCSPISGHTSVYWYQQALGLGLQFLLWYDEGEERNRGNFPPRFSGRQFPNYSSELNVNALELEDSALYLCASSRRGVGTQYFGPGTRLLVL.

The chain uses TRBV7-9 and TRBJ2-5; maybe TRBD1 (6 bases). Germline values: CDR1 SEHNR, CDR2 FQNEAQ (reference sequence). V lost 2 bases to trimming and J lost 2 bases, with 18 bases between them. The CDR3 consists of 17 residues. The CDR3 here is CASSLRAPRGVQETQYF. CDR3 in DNA: TGTGCCAGCAGCTTAAGGGCCCCCAGGGGCGTACAAGAGACCCAGTACTTC.

The J gene is TRBJ1-1, the V gene TRBV7-2; 8 nucleotides line up with TRBD1. The CDR3 sequence is 15 residues long. With 3 bases clipped from V and 2 bases from J, the junction kept 5 bases outside the gene matches. Per the germline V gene, CDR1 is SGHTA and CDR2 is FQGNSA. CDR3 nucleotides: TGTGCCAGCAGCTTGTGGACAGGGAGAAACACTGAAGCTTTCTTT. Protein: CASSLWTGRNTEAFF.

This sequence joins TRBV29-1 and TRBJ1-1; no reliable D call. The ends were cut back, 6 bases at V and 4 bases at J, with 15 bases in the middle. The CDR3 totals 13 residues. Germline CDR1 is SQVTM and CDR2 is ANQGSEA. CDR3 sequence: CSVGRTEATEAFF. DNA for the CDR3: TGCAGCGTCGGAAGGACGGAGGCCACTGAAGCTTTCTTT.

This chain joins TRBV30 and TRBJ2-1; possibly TRBD2 for D (6 bases). The V end lost 0 bases, the J end lost 10 bases, and 19 bases lay between the germline ends. Germline CDR1 reads GTSNPN; CDR2 reads SVGIG (reference sequence). This CDR3 is built from 15 residues. The CDR3 DNA follows: TGTGCCTGGAGTGTAAGGCTAGCGTGGTCTCTCGAGCAGTTCTTC. It yields the protein CAWSVRLAWSLEQFF.

This clone was found a few times. The genes are TRBV6-1 and TRBJ1-4; no clear D. V was clipped by 4 bases and J by 3 bases, with 12 bases between them. The germline V gene has CDR1 MNHNS and CDR2 SASEGT. This CDR3 has 15 residues. CDR3 nucleotides: TGTGCCAGCAGTGCCCATAGGACTTCTAATGAAAAACTGTTTTTT. Its translation: CASSAHRTSNEKLFF.

The genes are TRBV14 and TRBJ2-7, with 8 bases that match TRBD1. Germline CDR1 reads SGHDN; CDR2 reads FVKESK. This CDR3 is built from 15 residues. V shed 1 base and J 0 bases; nucleotides not matched to a gene: 2. In DNA form, the CDR3 reads TGTGCCAGCAGCCAAGCAGGGGGCCTCTCCTACGAGCAGTACTTC. Its protein product is CASSQAGGLSYEQYF.